Each of the 17 T cell receptor beta chains below was sequenced from the same sample in a study of cytomegalovirus exposure and HLA in healthy donors. PCR used 60 Vbeta primers and 13 Jbeta primers. Sequencing was performed with immunoSEQ multiplex PCR; in TCRdb, only in-frame clones are kept and a portion is missing. The sample consists of about 160,000 clones, around 83% of them appearing once. Specimen: PBMCs. The receptors here all came from a male donor in good health and CMV-seropositive.

This clone was recorded only once. The chain uses TRBV5-1 and TRBJ2-7; 7 bases are a match to TRBD1. The V segment lost 4 bases and the J segment 0 bases; nucleotides outside the gene matches: 4. The CDR3 is made up of 14 amino acids. Per the germline V gene, CDR1 is SGHRS and CDR2 is YFSETQ. CDR3 sequence (DNA): TGCGCCAGCAGCCCGGGGACAGTCTCCTACGAGCAGTACTTC. It specifies CASSPGTVSYEQYF. The full variable domain, with the rest looked up from reference TRBV5-1 and TRBJ2-7, is KAGVTQTPRYLIKTRGQQVTLSCSPISGHRSVSWYQQTPGQGLQFLFEYFSETQRNKGNFPGRFSGRQFSNSRSEMNVSTLELGDSALYLCASSPGTVSYEQYFGPGTRLTVT.

The V gene is TRBV5-1, the J gene TRBJ2-5; unclear D gene. Trimming left V 0 bases short and J 13 bases short, with 10 bases between. The CDR3 covers 11 residues. From germline, CDR1 is SGHRS and CDR2 YFSETQ. CDR3 bases: TGCGCCAGCAGCTTGGAGCAGGAACGGTACTTC. This codes for CASSLEQERYF. Combining the CDR3 with reference TRBV5-1 and TRBJ2-5 gives the whole variable domain KAGVTQTPRYLIKTRGQQVTLSCSPISGHRSVSWYQQTPGQGLQFLFEYFSETQRNKGNFPGRFSGRQFSNSRSEMNVSTLELGDSALYLCASSLEQERYFGPGTRLLVL.

To note about this clone: This same CDR3 is encoded by further DNA sequences in the sample. The V call is TRBV27, the J call TRBJ2-7, with 7 bases aligning to TRBD2. This CDR3 comprises 12 residues. Germline V gene lookup returns CDR1 MNHEY and CDR2 SMNVEV (reference sequence). The junction had 0 bases not matched to a gene; V was cut back by 5 bases and J by 2 bases. As DNA, the CDR3 is TGTGCCAGCAGTCGGGGGGCCTACGAGCAGTACTTC. This translates into CASSRGAYEQYF.

V gene TRBV18 combines with J gene TRBJ2-2; D remains unclear. V gave up 0 bases and J gave up 1 base, with 6 bases separating them. CDR3 length equals 15 residues. Germline values: CDR1 KGHSH, CDR2 LQKENI. CDR3 DNA sequence: TGTGCCAGCTCACCACCGCGCGGGAACACCGGGGAGCTGTTTTTT. This codes for CASSPPRGNTGELFF.

This rearrangement joins TRBV10-1 to TRBJ2-1; 7 bases match TRBD1. V was pared by 2 bases and J by 8 bases, with 6 bases of the junction left unmatched. In germline, CDR1 is WNHNN, CDR2 SYGVQD (reference sequence). The CDR3 consists of 14 residues. The CDR3 bases are TGCGCCAGCAGTGAGCAGACGACAGGGTATGAGCAGTTCTTC. It codes for CASSEQTTGYEQFF.

This sequence joins TRBV7-2 and TRBJ1-2, with a weak D call TRBD1 (5 bases). The V and J ends lost 7 bases and 6 bases respectively, with 18 bases between them. The CDR3 contains 14 residues. Looked up from germline, CDR1 is SGHTA and CDR2 is FQGNSA. The CDR3 reads CASTIYRGSHGYTF. DNA for the CDR3: TGTGCCAGCACCATTTATAGGGGATCACATGGCTACACCTTC.

V and J are TRBV7-6 and TRBJ2-1; the D gene is possibly TRBD2 (6 bases). In germline, CDR1 is SGHVS, CDR2 FNYEAQ. The CDR3 totals 17 residues. Trimming stripped 2 bases from V and 3 bases from J, with 17 bases between. The CDR3 DNA reads TGTGCCAGCAGCTTATCACCAGCGGGCCTGCACTACAATGAGCAGTTCTTC. Protein product: CASSLSPAGLHYNEQFF.

The chain employs TRBV5-1 and TRBJ1-2, with a possible D match to TRBD1 (5 bases). Germline V CDR1 and CDR2: SGHRS, YFSETQ. V shed 0 bases and J shed 8 bases, with 14 bases lying between them. This CDR3 has 14 residues. The CDR3 spells CASSLDRQGGGYTF. The DNA of the CDR3 is TGCGCCAGCAGCTTGGATCGGCAGGGAGGCGGCTACACCTTC.

J is TRBJ1-2 and V is TRBV2; perhaps TRBD1 as D (6 bases). This CDR3 region has 14 residues. The V end lost 6 bases, the J end lost 10 bases, and 21 bases lay between the germline ends. The germline CDR1 and CDR2 sequences are SNHLY and FYNNEI. CDR3 sequence (DNA): TGTGCCAGCAGAATAGGAACAACAGGGCCCAACTACACCTTC. This encodes CASRIGTTGPNYTF.

The chain employs TRBV27 and TRBJ1-2; D is unresolved. Trimming cost V 7 bases and J 4 bases, with 13 bases left between them. This CDR3 has 13 residues. Germline CDR1 MNHEY, CDR2 SMNVEV (reference sequence). The CDR3, as DNA: TGTGCCAGCAAACCGGGTCTAAGCTATGGCTACACCTTC. Translated: CASKPGLSYGYTF.

Comments on this clone: In the same sample, other DNA sequences code for this CDR3. This sequence joins TRBV7-9 and TRBJ2-5, with D possibly being TRBD1 (6 bases). CDR3 length: 14 amino acids. V lost 2 bases, J lost 2 bases, and 9 bases lay in between. The germline gives CDR1 SEHNR, CDR2 FQNEAQ (reference sequence). CDR3 sequence reads: CASSLLTGQETQYF. CDR3 DNA: TGTGCCAGCAGCTTACTGACAGGACAAGAGACCCAGTACTTC.

This chain joins TRBV28 and TRBJ1-2; 7 nucleotides agree with TRBD1. Trimming removed 9 bases from V and 4 bases from J; junction bases left unmatched: 11. Per the germline V gene, CDR1 is MDHEN and CDR2 is SYDVKM. The CDR3 spans 14 residues. For the CDR3, the DNA is TGTGCCAGTTACCCGGGACAGACACTCTATGGCTACACCTTC. Its protein is CASYPGQTLYGYTF.

V gene TRBV7-2 combines with J gene TRBJ1-5, with 8 positions matching TRBD1. The junction had 8 bases not matched to a gene; V was cut back by 7 bases and J by 6 bases. Germline V gene lookup returns CDR1 SGHTA and CDR2 FQGNSA. This CDR3 has 14 residues. The CDR3 DNA sequence: TGTGCCAGCACCGCGGACAGGGAGGGTCAGCCCCAGCATTTT. Translated: CASTADREGQPQHF.

The chain combines TRBV7-2 with TRBJ1-5; TRBD1 matches 8 bases. From germline, CDR1 is SGHTA and CDR2 FQGNSA. Unmatched junction bases numbered 1, after V lost 2 bases and J lost 1 base. The CDR3 loop spans 15 amino acids. CDR3: CASSLQGASNQPQHF. The CDR3 bases are TGTGCCAGCAGCTTACAGGGGGCAAGCAATCAGCCCCAGCATTTT.

This clone was seen only once. The rearrangement links TRBV6-5 to TRBJ2-7; TRBD2 matches 11 bases. The CDR3 extends over 14 amino acids. V lost 5 bases and J lost 7; bases outside the gene matches: 7. Germline V gene lookup returns CDR1 MNHEY and CDR2 SVGAGI. The CDR3 bases are TGTGCCAGCAGTGCCCCTAGCGGGGGGAAGGAGCAGTACTTC. Its translation is CASSAPSGGKEQYF.

CDR3 nucleotide sequence: TGTGCCAGCAGCGAAGGGGGGGGACCCGGAACCTACGAGCAGTACTTC. It translates to CASSEGGGPGTYEQYF. This chain uses TRBV9 with TRBJ2-7; possibly TRBD2 for D (7 bases). The length of the CDR3 is 16 residues. The V end was cut by 3 bases, the J end by 2 bases, with 18 bases between. Germline CDR1 SGDLS, CDR2 YYNGEE.

Turning to this clone: Distinct nucleotide sequences in the sample also encode this CDR3. CDR3 DNA sequence: TGTGCCAGCAGCCAAGGGGAGACTCCCATAAACCAGTACTTC. Amino acids: CASSQGETPINQYF. The chain joins TRBV14 to TRBJ2-4; a weak D match, TRBD2 (5 bases). Between the trimmed V and J ends, which lost 1 base and 13 bases, there was a span of 17 bases. Per germline, CDR1 SGHDN and CDR2 FVKESK. The CDR3 length is 14 residues.